This T cell receptor (beta chain) was found in a study of blood T cells in healthy people across ages. Primers used in a second PCR of roughly 7 to 11 cycles were a sample-barcoded 5' primer and a J-beta primer mix. Each CDR3 protein gets one entry after TCRdb re-called the 5' RACE reads with MiXCR. The profile shows approximately 690,000 distinct CDR3 sequences, around three fifths of them singletons. The length of the CDR3 is 14 residues. V was pared by 8 bases and J by 3 bases, with 4 bases of the junction left unmatched. Sequenced input: blood. V usage is TRBV12-3 or TRBV12-4 and J usage is TRBJ2-4; 10 bases line up with TRBD2. The sequence came from a man in his 60s in good health. This chain's CDR3 is CASGGTSVKNIQYF. The CDR3 bases are TGTGCCAGCGGCGGGACTAGCGTCAAAAACATTCAGTACTTC.